Given below is one T cell receptor beta chain in context. TCRdb keeps only in-frame clones here, not all; method: immunoSEQ multiplex PCR. The data hold 250,000 to 400,000 clones, with roughly 87% observed a single time. This entry is derived from a study of blood T cell repertoires in COVID-19. Looking at the study overall: T cells, B-cell-depleted T cells, or PBMCs provided the cDNA or gDNA that served as material.

The germline V and J ends were trimmed by 6 bases and 6 bases, with 27 bases remaining between them. The germline CDR1 and CDR2 sequences are MNHEY and SMNVEV (reference sequence). CDR3 size: 18 residues. The receptor comes from a man over 45 with active or convalescent COVID-19. The sequencing input was peripheral blood. The genes are TRBV27 and TRBJ1-5, with TRBD1 as a possible D gene (6 bases). The CDR3 DNA reads TGTGCCAGCAGCTTCGTCCCCTCGGACAGCGTGAGTGGTCAGCCCCAGCATTTT. Its protein is CASSFVPSDSVSGQPQHF.